The next 6 T cell receptor beta chains were all read from a single sample in a study of T cell changes during pregnancy in multiple sclerosis. The protocol was immunoSEQ multiplex PCR, while the TCRdb copy is restricted to in-frame clones and leaves out a portion. The sample shows about 40,000 clones, roughly 92% of them seen only once. Sequenced here: CD4+ T cells from peripheral blood mononuclear cells, sampled before pregnancy. The receptor source for this set is a female donor with multiple sclerosis, enrolled in a pregnancy study.

The V and J genes are TRBV19 and TRBJ1-2, with TRBD1 identical over 8 bases. V lost 4 bases to trimming and J lost 2 bases; unmatched junction nucleotides: 3. Germline lookup yields CDR1 LNHDA and CDR2 SQIVND (reference sequence). The CDR3 totals 14 residues. CDR3 DNA sequence: TGTGCCAGTAGTAAGACAGGGGTGAACTATGGCTACACCTTC. Amino acid sequence: CASSKTGVNYGYTF.

J is TRBJ2-5 and V is TRBV7-2, with 7 nucleotides matching TRBD2. Per germline, CDR1 SGHTA and CDR2 FQGNSA. V lost 4 bases, J lost 6 bases, and 8 bases stayed unmatched. The CDR3 is made up of 14 amino acids. This CDR3 reads CASSSPGLKKTQYF. In DNA, the CDR3 is TGTGCCAGCAGCTCTCCGGGACTAAAAAAGACCCAGTACTTC.

The J gene is TRBJ1-2, the V gene TRBV5-1, with no clear D. This CDR3 is 14 amino acids long. V was shortened by 2 bases and J by 0 bases, with 8 bases between the two germline ends. Germline CDR1 is SGHRS and CDR2 is YFSETQ. Here the CDR3 reads CASSFGLTNYGYTF. For the CDR3, the DNA is TGCGCCAGCAGCTTCGGACTGACTAACTATGGCTACACCTTC.

J is TRBJ2-1 and V is TRBV7-9; 7 bases fit TRBD1. Germline CDR1 reads SEHNR; CDR2 reads FQNEAQ (reference sequence). V trimming: 7 bases; J trimming: 7 bases; junction bases outside the gene matches: 16. The CDR3 is 16 residues long. The CDR3 coding sequence is TGTGCCAGCACCACGAGGGGGCTTTTATCGTCAAATGAGCAGTTCTTC. This translates into CASTTRGLLSSNEQFF.

As regards this clone: One junction end does not reproduce the germline sequence, and a read error may be involved. V gene TRBV6-6 combines with J gene TRBJ2-7; TRBD1 aligns across 7 bases. Per germline, CDR1 MNHNY and CDR2 SVGAGI (reference sequence). The CDR3 runs 14 residues. The CDR3 DNA reads TGTGCCAGCAGTTATGGGACAGCTGATTACGAGCAGCACTTC. Its translation is CASSYGTADYEQHF.

Only one count was recorded for this clone. The rearrangement joins TRBV6-5 to TRBJ2-3, with TRBD1 matching 8 bases. The ends lost 1 base at V and 3 bases at J; junction bases unmatched: 6. Germline-derived CDR1 and CDR2 are MNHEY and SVGAGI. This CDR3 spans 16 amino acids. CDR3 sequence reads: CASSYYTGGRTDTQYF. The DNA of the CDR3 is TGTGCCAGCAGTTACTATACAGGGGGGAGGACAGATACGCAGTATTTT.